The 22 T cell receptor beta chains in this list originate from one sample, sequenced in a study of shared clonotypes between healthy human individuals. TCRdb's copy holds only in-frame clones and misses some; the assay was immunoSEQ multiplex PCR. The data contain around 750,000 clones, roughly 70% of them singletons. The sample was memory CD4+ T cells sorted from blood. As to subset: CD45RA-negative fraction. All receptors come from a woman aged 25 to 39 in good health.

The chain joins TRBV5-1 to TRBJ2-1, with D perhaps being TRBD1 or TRBD2 (5 bases each). Germline values: CDR1 SGHRS, CDR2 YFSETQ. The CDR3 sequence is 19 residues long. V was trimmed by 3 bases and J by 0 bases, leaving 22 bases between them. The chain's CDR3 is CASSYGLLGDHSSYNEQFF. The CDR3 DNA reads as TGCGCCAGCAGCTATGGCCTTTTGGGGGACCATTCCTCCTACAATGAGCAGTTCTTC.

J is TRBJ2-6 and V is TRBV6-6; D unresolved. Trimming removed 7 bases from V and 0 bases from J, with 4 bases in between. Germline values: CDR1 MNHNY, CDR2 SVGAGI (reference sequence). The CDR3 extends over 13 amino acids. The CDR3 sequence: CASMYSGANVLTF. CDR3 nucleotide sequence: TGTGCCAGCATGTACTCTGGGGCCAACGTCCTGACTTTC.

The V call is TRBV2, the J call TRBJ2-1; the match to TRBD2 covers 13 bases. There are 14 residues in the CDR3. Germline lookup yields CDR1 SNHLY and CDR2 FYNNEI. The junction had 6 bases not matched to a gene; V was cut back by 6 bases and J by 10 bases. The CDR3 DNA reads TGTGCCAGCAGCCCCGGGACTAGCGGGACCGAGCAGTTCTTC. Residues: CASSPGTSGTEQFF.

This chain joins TRBV2 and TRBJ1-1, with 10 bases identical to TRBD1. The germline V gene encodes CDR1 SNHLY and CDR2 FYNNEI. This CDR3 region has 15 residues. V trimming: 6 bases; J trimming: 5 bases; junction bases outside the gene matches: 9. CDR3 nucleotide sequence: TGTGCCAGCAGGGGGACAGGGGAAAAGAGGACTGAAGCTTTCTTT. This gives the protein CASRGTGEKRTEAFF.

The chain links TRBV7-9 to TRBJ2-3; 8 positions match TRBD2. The germline V gene encodes CDR1 SEHNR and CDR2 FQNEAQ (reference sequence). V shed 5 bases and J 5 bases; nucleotides not matched to a gene: 6. The CDR3 spans 14 residues. CDR3: CASSPAGVIDTQYF. The CDR3, as DNA: TGTGCCAGCAGCCCAGCGGGAGTCATAGATACGCAGTATTTT.

The CDR3: CASTDAGTSFKLAKNIQYF. CDR3 in DNA: TGTGCCAGCACCGATGCCGGGACTAGCTTTAAGCTAGCCAAAAACATTCAGTACTTC. This sequence joins TRBV28 and TRBJ2-4; 9 bases match TRBD2. This CDR3 is built from 19 residues. Looked up from germline, CDR1 is MDHEN and CDR2 is SYDVKM. Trimming cost V 7 bases and J 0 bases; bases outside gene matches: 16.

This chain links TRBV7-8 with TRBJ2-7; D is tentatively TRBD1 or TRBD2 (5 bases each). V shed 3 bases and J shed 0 bases, with 12 bases lying between them. The V gene's germline CDR1 is SGHVS and CDR2 FQNEAQ. The CDR3 is 15 amino acids. As DNA, the CDR3 is TGTGCCAGCAGCTTTGAGGGTGGGGGCTCCTACGAGCAGTACTTC. It encodes CASSFEGGGSYEQYF.

V is TRBV6-4 and J is TRBJ2-1; D possibly uses TRBD1 or TRBD2 (5 bases each). Germline V gives CDR1 MRHNA, CDR2 SNTAGT. This CDR3 is built from 12 residues. The V gene lost 2 bases and the J gene lost 6 bases, with 5 bases spanning the gap. CDR3 bases: TGTGCCAGCAGTGACGGGGGCAATGAGCAGTTCTTC. It is translated as CASSDGGNEQFF.

V usage is TRBV27 and J usage is TRBJ2-1; TRBD2 matches at 10 bases. V was clipped by 4 bases and J by 0 bases; unmatched bases: 6. Germline V gives CDR1 MNHEY, CDR2 SMNVEV (reference sequence). The CDR3 is 17 amino acids. Here the CDR3 reads CASSYTSGTGSYNEQFF. CDR3 DNA: TGTGCCAGCAGTTACACTAGCGGGACTGGCTCCTACAATGAGCAGTTCTTC.

Many counts were recorded for this clone. J is TRBJ2-1 and V is TRBV7-8, with a weak D call TRBD2 (5 bases). Germline CDR1 SGHVS, CDR2 FQNEAQ. The CDR3 contains 17 residues. Between the trimmed V and J ends, which lost 1 base and 8 bases, there was a span of 21 bases. This CDR3 reads CASSLGSRRQRVDEQFF. The CDR3 nucleotides read TGTGCCAGCAGCTTAGGGTCGCGGCGTCAGAGGGTGGATGAGCAGTTCTTC. Combining the CDR3 with reference TRBV7-8 and TRBJ2-1 gives the whole variable domain GAGVSQSPRYKVAKRGQDVALRCDPISGHVSLFWYQQALGQGPEFLTYFQNEAQLDKSGLPSDRFFAERPEGSVSTLKIQRTQQEDSAVYLCASSLGSRRQRVDEQFFGPGTRLTVL.

A remark on this clone: Other nucleotide sequences in the sample specify the same CDR3. This chain connects TRBV5-1 to TRBJ2-5; D could derive from TRBD1 or TRBD2 (6 bases each). The CDR3 consists of 14 residues. The ends were cut back, 4 bases at V and 0 bases at J, with 10 bases in the middle. Germline V gene sequence: CDR1 SGHRS, CDR2 YFSETQ. The CDR3 is CASSGGRNQETQYF. The CDR3 DNA follows: TGCGCCAGCAGCGGGGGGCGGAACCAAGAGACCCAGTACTTC.

This clone has just a few counts. V is TRBV7-2 and J is TRBJ1-1; TRBD1 aligns across 8 bases. The CDR3 totals 12 residues. With 5 bases clipped from V and 10 bases from J, the junction kept 6 bases outside the gene matches. Germline V gene sequence: CDR1 SGHTA, CDR2 FQGNSA. CDR3 amino acids: CASSRADRGAFF. In nucleotides, the CDR3 is TGTGCCAGCAGCCGGGCTGACAGGGGAGCTTTCTTT.

This clone has just a few counts. This rearrangement joins TRBV5-1 to TRBJ2-1; TRBD2 matches at 11 bases. Trimming took 4 bases from V and 4 from J; bases not matched to a gene: 7. The germline V gene has CDR1 SGHRS and CDR2 YFSETQ. CDR3 size: 16 residues. The CDR3 region is CASSVDSGRAYNEQFF. CDR3 nucleotide sequence: TGCGCCAGCAGCGTAGATAGCGGGAGGGCATACAATGAGCAGTTCTTC.

The chain recombines TRBV4-1 with TRBJ2-7; D remains unclear. The CDR3 has 15 residues. Germline CDR1 reads MGHRA; CDR2 reads YSYEKL. The V end was cut by 1 base, the J end by 0 bases, with 10 bases between. CDR3: CASSQAQSNSYEQYF. CDR3 in DNA: TGCGCCAGCAGCCAAGCCCAAAGTAACTCCTACGAGCAGTACTTC.

Note on this clone: A far larger clone is off by one base, so a read error is likely. The genes are TRBV7-9 and TRBJ1-1; D ambiguous. The CDR3 is made up of 11 amino acids. The germline gives CDR1 SEHNR, CDR2 FQNEAQ (reference sequence). CDR3 bases: TGTGCCAGCAGCCTTAACAGTGAAGCTTTCTTT. Translating gives CASSLNSEAFF.

The chain employs TRBV7-2 and TRBJ2-7; 8 bases map to TRBD1. The CDR3 contains 15 residues. V dropped 5 bases and J dropped 0; count of bases not matched to a gene: 6. Germline loops: CDR1 SGHTA, CDR2 FQGNSA. DNA of the CDR3: TGTGCCAGCAGCCCCAAGACAGGGGTCTCCTACGAGCAGTACTTC. Protein product: CASSPKTGVSYEQYF.

This clone is a singleton in its sample. The V gene is TRBV2, the J gene TRBJ1-2; no firm D call. The CDR3 has 13 residues. Deletions cut 7 bases from V and 0 bases from J, with 9 bases between. Germline lookup yields CDR1 SNHLY and CDR2 FYNNEI. Here the CDR3 reads CASKLETNYGYTF. CDR3 coding DNA: TGTGCCAGCAAGCTCGAGACTAACTATGGCTACACCTTC. The full variable domain, its missing parts supplied by reference TRBV2 and TRBJ1-2, is EPEVTQTPSHQVTQMGQEVILRCVPISNHLYFYWYRQILGQKVEFLVSFYNNEISEKSEIFDDQFSVERPDGSNFTLKIRSTKLEDSAMYFCASKLETNYGYTFGSGTRLTVV.

This clone was seen a single time. The chain carries TRBV19 and TRBJ2-7, with TRBD2 as a possible D gene (6 bases). CDR1 and CDR2 (germline): LNHDA, SQIVND (reference sequence). This CDR3 comprises 14 residues. The V end lost 3 bases, the J end lost 6 bases, and 15 bases lay between the germline ends. The CDR3 loop reads CASSIYQGGGEQYF. CDR3 nucleotide sequence: TGTGCCAGTAGTATCTACCAGGGAGGAGGCGAGCAGTACTTC.

This clone was seen ten or more times. The genes are TRBV13 and TRBJ2-7, with D hard to call. The V and J ends lost 5 bases and 4 bases respectively, with 6 bases between them. The CDR3 extends over 11 amino acids. The germline V gene encodes CDR1 PRHDT and CDR2 FYEKMQ (reference sequence). DNA of the CDR3: TGTGCCAGCAGCCGGCAGTACGAGCAGTACTTC. It specifies CASSRQYEQYF.

This clone showed up just a few times. The V and J genes are TRBV6-5 and TRBJ2-7, with a possible D match to TRBD2 (5 bases). Germline values: CDR1 MNHEY, CDR2 SVGAGI. The CDR3 is made up of 15 amino acids. V lost 0 bases, J lost 2 bases, and 11 bases lay in between. CDR3 in amino acids: CASSYSLETPYEQYF. The DNA of the CDR3 is TGTGCCAGCAGTTACTCACTAGAGACTCCCTACGAGCAGTACTTC.

The chain is built from TRBV5-1 and TRBJ1-1, with a possible D match to TRBD1 (6 bases). V was clipped by 7 bases and J by 0 bases, with 13 bases between them. CDR1 and CDR2 (germline): SGHRS, YFSETQ. CDR3 length equals 14 residues. CDR3 residues: CASGGGGMNTEAFF. The CDR3 DNA reads as TGCGCCAGCGGCGGGGGCGGTATGAACACTGAAGCTTTCTTT.

In this sample, this clone turned up a few times. The J gene is TRBJ2-5, the V gene TRBV5-1; D possibly corresponds to TRBD2 (7 bases). The CDR3 sequence is 18 residues long. Trimming stripped 4 bases from V and 1 base from J, with 23 bases between. Looked up from germline, CDR1 is SGHRS and CDR2 is YFSETQ. The CDR3 coding sequence is TGCGCCAGCAGCCCGCCAACGGCGGGGGCGAGCCTCCAAGAGACCCAGTACTTC. It codes for CASSPPTAGASLQETQYF. Full variable domain (outside the CDR3, taken from reference TRBV5-1 and TRBJ2-5): KAGVTQTPRYLIKTRGQQVTLSCSPISGHRSVSWYQQTPGQGLQFLFEYFSETQRNKGNFPGRFSGRQFSNSRSEMNVSTLELGDSALYLCASSPPTAGASLQETQYFGPGTRLLVL.